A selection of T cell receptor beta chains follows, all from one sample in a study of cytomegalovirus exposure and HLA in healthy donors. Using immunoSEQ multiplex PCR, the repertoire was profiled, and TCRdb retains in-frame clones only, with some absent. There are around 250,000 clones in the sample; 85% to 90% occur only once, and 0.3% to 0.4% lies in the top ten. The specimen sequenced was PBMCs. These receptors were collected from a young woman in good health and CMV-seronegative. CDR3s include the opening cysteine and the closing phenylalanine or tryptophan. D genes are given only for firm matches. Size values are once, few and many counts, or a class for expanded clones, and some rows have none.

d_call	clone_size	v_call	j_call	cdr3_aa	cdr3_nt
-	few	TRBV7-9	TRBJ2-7	CASSQQGGGRSYEQYF	TGTGCCAGCAGCCAACAGGGCGGGGGCCGCTCCTACGAGCAGTACTTC
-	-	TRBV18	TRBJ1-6	CASSPSGGGSPLHF	TGTGCCAGCTCACCATCCGGGGGTGGGTCACCCCTCCACTTT
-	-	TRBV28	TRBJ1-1	CASRQANTEAFF	TGTGCCAGCAGACAGGCGAACACTGAAGCTTTCTTT
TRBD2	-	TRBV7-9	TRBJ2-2	CASSPKRGLNTGELFF	TGTGCCAGCAGCCCAAAGCGGGGACTGAACACCGGGGAGCTGTTTTTT
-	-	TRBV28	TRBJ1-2	CASSLRGHYYGYTF	TGTGCCAGCAGTTTAAGGGGACACTACTATGGCTACACCTTC
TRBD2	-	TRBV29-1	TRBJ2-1	CSVLGVAGDNEQFF	TGCAGCGTCTTAGGGGTAGCGGGAGACAATGAGCAGTTCTTC
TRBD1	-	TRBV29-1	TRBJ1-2	CSVEDASGQVGGGYTF	TGCAGCGTTGAAGATGCCTCGGGACAGGTAGGAGGTGGCTACACCTTC
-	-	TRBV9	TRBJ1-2	CASSVGTRTDYGYTF	TGTGCCAGCAGCGTAGGTACCCGAACAGACTATGGCTACACCTTC
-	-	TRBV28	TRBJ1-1	CASSLWASGDHMNTEAFF	TGTGCCAGCAGTTTATGGGCTTCGGGAGATCACATGAACACTGAAGCTTTCTTT
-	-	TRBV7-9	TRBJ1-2	CASSSPPTDSLYGYTF	TGTGCCAGCAGCTCCCCTCCAACTGACAGTCTCTATGGCTACACCTTC
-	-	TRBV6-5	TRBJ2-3	CASSPVLTIADTQYF	TGTGCCAGCAGTCCTGTCCTAACGATCGCAGATACGCAGTATTTT
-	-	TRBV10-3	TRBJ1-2	CAISEGMRGGYGYTF	TGTGCCATCAGTGAGGGAATGCGGGGGGGCTATGGCTACACCTTC
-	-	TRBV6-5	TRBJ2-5	CASSYVGGRETQYF	TGTGCCAGCAGTTACGTCGGGGGGCGTGAGACCCAGTACTTC
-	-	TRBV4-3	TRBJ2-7	CASRGSGYEQYF	TGCGCCTCCAGGGGCAGCGGCTACGAGCAGTACTTC
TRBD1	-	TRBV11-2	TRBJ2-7	CASSSSRDSPYEQYF	TGTGCCAGCAGCTCAAGCCGGGACAGCCCCTACGAGCAGTACTTC
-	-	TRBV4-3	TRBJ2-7	CASSQDLTYEQYF	TGCGCCAGCAGCCAAGATCTTACCTACGAGCAGTACTTC
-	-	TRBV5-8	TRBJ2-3	CASSLVVLAGDTQYF	TGTGCCAGCAGCTTGGTGGTACTAGCCGGTGATACGCAGTATTTT
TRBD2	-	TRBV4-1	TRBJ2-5	CASSPFGSGAQETQYF	TGCGCCAGCAGCCCGTTTGGGAGCGGGGCCCAAGAGACCCAGTACTTC
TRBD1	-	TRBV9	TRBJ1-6	CASSVEEGANNSPLHF	TGTGCCAGCAGCGTAGAGGAGGGGGCCAATAATTCACCCCTCCACTTT
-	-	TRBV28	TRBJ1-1	CASSLSPGRRTEAFF	TGTGCCAGCAGTTTAAGCCCTGGTAGGAGGACTGAAGCTTTCTTT
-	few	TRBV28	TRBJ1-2	CASSLRSYGYTF	TGTGCCAGCAGTTTACGGTCCTATGGCTACACCTTC
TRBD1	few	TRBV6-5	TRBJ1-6	CASSGQGNSPLHF	TGTGCCAGCAGTGGACAGGGGAATTCACCCCTCCACTTT
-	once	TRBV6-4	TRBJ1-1	CASSDSPGAGNTEAFF	TGTGCCAGCAGTGACTCCCCAGGGGCCGGGAACACTGAAGCTTTCTTT
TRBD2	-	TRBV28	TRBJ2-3	CAGRSSGGTDTQYF	TGTGCCGGCCGATCTAGCGGGGGCACAGATACGCAGTATTTT
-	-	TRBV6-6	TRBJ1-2	CASSYARDGYTF	TGTGCCAGCAGTTACGCTCGAGATGGCTACACCTTC
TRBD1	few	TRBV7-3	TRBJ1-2	CASSSRTGDGYTF	TGTGCCAGCAGCTCCCGGACAGGGGATGGCTACACCTTC
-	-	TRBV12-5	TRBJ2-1	CASGPGPTGRLNEQFF	TGTGCTAGTGGTCCGGGCCCCACAGGACGGCTCAATGAGCAGTTCTTC
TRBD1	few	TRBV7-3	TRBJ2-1	CASSLQGQGYNEQFF	TGTGCCAGCAGCCTGCAGGGACAGGGGTACAATGAGCAGTTCTTC